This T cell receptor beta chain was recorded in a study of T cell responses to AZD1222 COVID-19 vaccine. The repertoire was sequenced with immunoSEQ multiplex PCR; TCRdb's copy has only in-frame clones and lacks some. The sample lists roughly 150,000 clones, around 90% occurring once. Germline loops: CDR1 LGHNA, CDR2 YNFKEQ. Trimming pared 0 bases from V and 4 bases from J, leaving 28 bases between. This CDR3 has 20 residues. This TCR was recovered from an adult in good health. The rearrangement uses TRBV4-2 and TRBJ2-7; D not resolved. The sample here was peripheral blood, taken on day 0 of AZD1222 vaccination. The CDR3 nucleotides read TGTGCCAGCAGCCAAGAACCTTACTATACAGCAGACGACCGAGCTTACGAGCAGTACTTC. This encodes CASSQEPYYTADDRAYEQYF.